A selection of T cell receptor beta chains follows, all from one sample in a study of blood T cell repertoires in COVID-19. Sequenced by immunoSEQ multiplex PCR; TCRdb stores in-frame clones only, minus some. The table records under 200,000 clones, about 86% of them present only once. The sample was peripheral blood. The receptors come from a man aged 55 to 69 with acute or convalescent COVID-19. Both conserved end residues are part of each CDR3. A D gene is named only where the DNA matches it firmly. Clone sizes are given selectively: once, few, many, or a class where the clone is expanded.

clone size	D gene	V gene	J gene	CDR3 DNA	CDR3 protein
NA	NA	TRBV28	TRBJ2-7	TGTGCCAGCAGTTTTTCCAGACAGGGGTTGATTTCGGGGGGTTCCTACGAGCAGTACTTC	CASSFSRQGLISGGSYEQYF
NA	NA	TRBV28	TRBJ1-1	TGTGCCAGCACCTCGAACACTGAAGCTTTCTTT	CASTSNTEAFF
NA	NA	TRBV9	TRBJ1-2	TGTGCCAGCAGCGTTGGTAGAATCAGCGCTTATGGCTACACCTTC	CASSVGRISAYGYTF
NA	TRBD2	TRBV12-5	TRBJ2-2	TGTGCTAGTGGTTTGTGGCTAGCGGCCAACACCGGGGAGCTGTTTTTT	CASGLWLAANTGELFF
once	NA	TRBV29-1	TRBJ2-7	TGCAGCGTTGCCCCTAATTCCTACGAGCAGTACTTC	CSVAPNSYEQYF
NA	TRBD1	TRBV30	TRBJ1-3	TGTGCCTGGAGTAGGACAGGGCTAGGAAACACCATATATTTT	CAWSRTGLGNTIYF
NA	NA	TRBV28	TRBJ1-2	TGTGCCAGCAGACCCCGCAGGAATGGCTACACCTTC	CASRPRRNGYTF
NA	NA	TRBV5-1	TRBJ2-1	TGCGCCAGCAGCTTGGATCCTAGAAACAATGAGCAGTTCTTC	CASSLDPRNNEQFF
NA	NA	TRBV5-1	TRBJ1-4	TGCGCCAGCAGCGGGGCAGCAACTAATGAAAAACTGTTTTTT	CASSGAATNEKLFF
NA	TRBD2	TRBV29-1	TRBJ2-7	TGCAGCGTTGGGGCTAGCGGGAGAGGGGGATCCTACGAGCAGTACTTC	CSVGASGRGGSYEQYF
NA	TRBD2	TRBV3-1/TRBV3-2	TRBJ2-3	TGTGCCAGCAGCCAAAAGGCTAGCGGGAGGATAGATACGCAGTATTTT	CASSQKASGRIDTQYF
NA	TRBD2	TRBV5-1	TRBJ2-1	TGCGCCAGCAGCTTGTCGGGCGGGAGCCACAATGAGCAGTTCTTC	CASSLSGGSHNEQFF
NA	TRBD2	TRBV19	TRBJ2-3	TGTGCCAGTAGTCCTACTAGCGATCCAGATACGCAGTATTTT	CASSPTSDPDTQYF
NA	NA	TRBV28	TRBJ1-2	TGTGCCAGCAGTCCGTTGGGCCCGGGGGGCTATGGCTACACCTTC	CASSPLGPGGYGYTF
NA	TRBD2	TRBV5-1	TRBJ2-2	TGCGCCAGCAGCTTCGCGGGACTAGTTGTCTCCGGGGAGCTGTTTTTT	CASSFAGLVVSGELFF
NA	TRBD1	TRBV29-1	TRBJ1-5	TGCAGCGTGGGACAGGAGAATAGTCAGCCCCAGCATTTT	CSVGQENSQPQHF
NA	NA	TRBV7-9	TRBJ1-1	TGTGCCAGCAGCTTAGCGGTGGGAGGGATATGGAACACTGAAGCTTTCTTT	CASSLAVGGIWNTEAFF
NA	NA	TRBV7-9	TRBJ1-4	TGTGCCAGCAGCCTCAGCGGGGTGACTAATGAAAAACTGTTTTTT	CASSLSGVTNEKLFF
NA	TRBD1	TRBV5-1	TRBJ1-4	TGCGCCAGCAGCCCGGGACAGGGGGCAGCAAATGAAAAACTGTTTTTT	CASSPGQGAANEKLFF
NA	NA	TRBV9	TRBJ2-1	TGTGCCAGCAGCCGAGGGGGTGGCAGGGCGGTCGGTGAGCAGTTCTTC	CASSRGGGRAVGEQFF
NA	NA	TRBV28	TRBJ1-2	TGTGCCATCCAGGAGGACTATGGCTACACCTTC	CAIQEDYGYTF
NA	NA	TRBV18	TRBJ2-1	TGTGCCAGCTCACCAGGCGGGGGCGGCTCCTACAATGAGCAGTTCTTC	CASSPGGGGSYNEQFF
NA	TRBD1	TRBV28	TRBJ1-6	TGTGCCAGCAGTTTAGGACAGGGGTATAATTCACCCCTCCACTTT	CASSLGQGYNSPLHF
NA	TRBD2	TRBV10-2	TRBJ2-4	TGCGCCAGCAGTGAGTCGGGGTGGCTAGCGGGCAGCAGTTTAGCCAAAAACATTCAGTACTTC	CASSESGWLAGSSLAKNIQYF
NA	TRBD2	TRBV6-2/TRBV6-3	TRBJ2-1	TGTGCCAGCAGTTACTCGAGTCTAGCGGGAGGGGCTGCTTCCGATTACAATGAGCAGTTCTTC	CASSYSSLAGGAASDYNEQFF
NA	NA	TRBV10-2	TRBJ1-3	TGCGCCAGCAGTGAGCGGGTCAGCTACTCTGGAAACACCATATATTTT	CASSERVSYSGNTIYF
once	TRBD2	TRBV7-8	TRBJ2-3	TGTGCCAGCAGCTTAGGACTAGCGGGACGAGGCACAGATACGCAGTATTTT	CASSLGLAGRGTDTQYF
NA	TRBD1	TRBV7-7	TRBJ2-5	TGTGCCAGCAGCCCGACCGGGACAGGGGGCACAGAGACCCAGTACTTC	CASSPTGTGGTETQYF
NA	NA	TRBV21-1	TRBJ1-4	TGTGCCAGCAGCAGCCGGGACAGACCGGCCGGAAAACTGTTTTTT	CASSSRDRPAGKLFF
NA	TRBD1	TRBV28	TRBJ2-7	TGTGCCAGTACCCCGCGGGGGACAGGGGGCCCCTACGAGCAGTACTTC	CASTPRGTGGPYEQYF
NA	NA	TRBV18	TRBJ2-1	TGTGCCAGCTCACCCCAGGCAGGACAGTTATACAATGAGCAGTTCTTC	CASSPQAGQLYNEQFF
NA	NA	TRBV7-2	TRBJ2-7	TGTGCCAGCAGCTTACGCGGCGAGCAGTACTTC	CASSLRGEQYF